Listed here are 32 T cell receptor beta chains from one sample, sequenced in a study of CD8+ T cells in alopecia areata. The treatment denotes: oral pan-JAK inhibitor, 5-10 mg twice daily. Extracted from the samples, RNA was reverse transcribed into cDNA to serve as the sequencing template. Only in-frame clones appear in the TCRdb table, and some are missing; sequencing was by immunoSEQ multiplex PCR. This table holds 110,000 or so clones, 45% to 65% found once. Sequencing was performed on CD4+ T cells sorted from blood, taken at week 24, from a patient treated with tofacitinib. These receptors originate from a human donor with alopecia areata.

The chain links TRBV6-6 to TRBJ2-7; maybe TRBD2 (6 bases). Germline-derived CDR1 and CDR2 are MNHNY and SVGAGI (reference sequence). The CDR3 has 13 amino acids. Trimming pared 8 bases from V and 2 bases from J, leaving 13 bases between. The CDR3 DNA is TGTGCCAGCGGTCGGGAGCAGACCTACGAGCAGTACTTC. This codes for CASGREQTYEQYF.

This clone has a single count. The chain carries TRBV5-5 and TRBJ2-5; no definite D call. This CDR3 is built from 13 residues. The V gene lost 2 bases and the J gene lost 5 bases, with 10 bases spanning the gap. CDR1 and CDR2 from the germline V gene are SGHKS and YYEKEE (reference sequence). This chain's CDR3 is CASSFNARETQYF. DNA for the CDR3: TGTGCCAGCAGCTTTAATGCTCGGGAGACCCAGTACTTC.

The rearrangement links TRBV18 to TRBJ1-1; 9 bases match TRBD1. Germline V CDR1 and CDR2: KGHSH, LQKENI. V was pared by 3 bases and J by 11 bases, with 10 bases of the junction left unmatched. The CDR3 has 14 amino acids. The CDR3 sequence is CASSPGTGRLAAFF. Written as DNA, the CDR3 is TGTGCCAGCTCACCTGGGACAGGGAGGCTTGCGGCTTTCTTT.

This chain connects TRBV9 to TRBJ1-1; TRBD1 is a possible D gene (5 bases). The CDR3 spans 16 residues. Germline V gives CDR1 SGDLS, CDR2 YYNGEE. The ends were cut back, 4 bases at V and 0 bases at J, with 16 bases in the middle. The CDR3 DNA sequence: TGTGCCAGCAGCCCCCAATGGGGCTCCGTGAACACTGAAGCTTTCTTT. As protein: CASSPQWGSVNTEAFF.

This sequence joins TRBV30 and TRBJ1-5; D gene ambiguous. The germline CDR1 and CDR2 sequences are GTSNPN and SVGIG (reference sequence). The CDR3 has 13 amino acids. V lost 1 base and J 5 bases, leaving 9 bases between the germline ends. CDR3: CAWSGFRDQPQHF. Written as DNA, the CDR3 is TGTGCCTGGAGTGGTTTCCGGGATCAGCCCCAGCATTTT.

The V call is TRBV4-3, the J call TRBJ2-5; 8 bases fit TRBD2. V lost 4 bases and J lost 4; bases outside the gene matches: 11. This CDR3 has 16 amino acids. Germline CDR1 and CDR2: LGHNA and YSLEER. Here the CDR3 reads CASSPGGGRIGETQYF. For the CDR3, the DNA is TGCGCCAGCAGCCCCGGGGGGGGAAGAATTGGAGAGACCCAGTACTTC.

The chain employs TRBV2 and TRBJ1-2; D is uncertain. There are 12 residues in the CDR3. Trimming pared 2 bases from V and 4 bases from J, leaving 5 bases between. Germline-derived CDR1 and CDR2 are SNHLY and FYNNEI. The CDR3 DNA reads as TGTGCCAGCAGTGAAACGGCCTATGGCTACACCTTC. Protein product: CASSETAYGYTF.

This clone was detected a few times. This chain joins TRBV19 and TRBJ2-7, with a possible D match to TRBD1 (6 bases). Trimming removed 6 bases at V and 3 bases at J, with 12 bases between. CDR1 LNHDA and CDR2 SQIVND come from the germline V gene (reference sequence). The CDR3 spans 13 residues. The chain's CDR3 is CASSRDTLYEQYF. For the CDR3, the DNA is TGTGCCAGTAGCCGGGACACCCTCTACGAGCAGTACTTC.

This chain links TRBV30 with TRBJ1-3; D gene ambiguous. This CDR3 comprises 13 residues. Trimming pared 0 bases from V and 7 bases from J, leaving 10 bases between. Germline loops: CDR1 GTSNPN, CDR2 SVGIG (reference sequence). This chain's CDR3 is CAWSVDRFNTIYF. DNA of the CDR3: TGTGCCTGGAGTGTAGATCGTTTCAACACCATATATTTT.

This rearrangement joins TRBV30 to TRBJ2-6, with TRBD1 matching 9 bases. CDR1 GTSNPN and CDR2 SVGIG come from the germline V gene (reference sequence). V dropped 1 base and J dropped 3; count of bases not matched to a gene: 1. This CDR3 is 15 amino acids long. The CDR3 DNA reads TGTGCCTGGAGTGACAGGGGGCTTGGGGCCAACGTCCTGACTTTC. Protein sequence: CAWSDRGLGANVLTF.

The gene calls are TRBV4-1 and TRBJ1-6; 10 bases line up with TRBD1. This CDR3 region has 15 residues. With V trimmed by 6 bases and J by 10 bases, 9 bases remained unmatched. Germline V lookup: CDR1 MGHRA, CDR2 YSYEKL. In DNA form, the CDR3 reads TGCGCCAGCAGGACTACCGGGACAGGGGAATCACCCCTCCACTTT. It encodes CASRTTGTGESPLHF.

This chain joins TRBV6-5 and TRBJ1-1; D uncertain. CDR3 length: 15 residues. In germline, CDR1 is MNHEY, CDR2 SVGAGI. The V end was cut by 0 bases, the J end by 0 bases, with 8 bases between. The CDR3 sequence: CASSYSISVNTEAFF. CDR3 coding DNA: TGTGCCAGCAGTTACTCGATTTCGGTGAACACTGAAGCTTTCTTT.

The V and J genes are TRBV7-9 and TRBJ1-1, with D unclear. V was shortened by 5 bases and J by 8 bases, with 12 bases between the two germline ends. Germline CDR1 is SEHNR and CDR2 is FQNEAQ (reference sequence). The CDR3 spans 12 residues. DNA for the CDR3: TGTGCCAGCAGCATACAAACCCGGGAAGCTTTCTTT. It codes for CASSIQTREAFF.

The CDR3, as DNA: TGCGCCAGCAGCGACACAGGGGGCACCGGGGAGCTGTTTTTT. This gives the protein CASSDTGGTGELFF. This chain joins TRBV5-1 and TRBJ2-2; TRBD1 matches at 8 bases. The CDR3 consists of 14 residues. Germline V gives CDR1 SGHRS, CDR2 YFSETQ. With V trimmed by 4 bases and J by 4 bases, 3 bases remained unmatched.

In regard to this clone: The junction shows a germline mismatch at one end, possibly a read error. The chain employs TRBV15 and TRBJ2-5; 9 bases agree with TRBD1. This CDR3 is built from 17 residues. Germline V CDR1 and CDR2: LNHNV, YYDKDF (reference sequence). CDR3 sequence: CATSRAIPGTGKGRDDF. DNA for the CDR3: TGTGCCACCAGCAGAGCCATTCCCGGGACAGGGAAGGGGAGAGACGACTTC.

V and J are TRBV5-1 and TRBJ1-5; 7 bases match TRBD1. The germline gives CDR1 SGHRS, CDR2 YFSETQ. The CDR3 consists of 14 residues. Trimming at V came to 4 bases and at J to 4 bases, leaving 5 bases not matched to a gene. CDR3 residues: CASSPGTANQPQHF. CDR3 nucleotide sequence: TGCGCCAGCAGCCCTGGGACAGCAAATCAGCCCCAGCATTTT.

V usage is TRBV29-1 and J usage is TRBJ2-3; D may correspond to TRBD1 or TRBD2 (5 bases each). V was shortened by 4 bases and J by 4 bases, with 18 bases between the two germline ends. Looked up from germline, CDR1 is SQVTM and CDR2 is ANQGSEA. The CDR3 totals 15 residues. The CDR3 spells CSVAGHAGMPDTQYF. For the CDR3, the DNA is TGCAGCGTTGCAGGACACGCCGGGATGCCAGATACGCAGTATTTT.

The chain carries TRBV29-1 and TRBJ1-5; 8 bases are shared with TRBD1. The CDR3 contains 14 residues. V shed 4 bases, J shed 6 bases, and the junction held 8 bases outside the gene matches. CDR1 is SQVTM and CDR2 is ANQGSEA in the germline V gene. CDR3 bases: TGCAGCGTTGCCGTCCAGGGGGCGATTCAGCCCCAGCATTTT. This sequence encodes CSVAVQGAIQPQHF.

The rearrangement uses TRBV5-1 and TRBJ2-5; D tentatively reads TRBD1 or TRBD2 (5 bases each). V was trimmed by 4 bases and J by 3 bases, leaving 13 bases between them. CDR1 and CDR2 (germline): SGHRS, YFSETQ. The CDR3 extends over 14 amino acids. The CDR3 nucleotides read TGCGCCAGCAGCCTTGGGACGGAGAAAGAGACCCAGTACTTC. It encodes CASSLGTEKETQYF.

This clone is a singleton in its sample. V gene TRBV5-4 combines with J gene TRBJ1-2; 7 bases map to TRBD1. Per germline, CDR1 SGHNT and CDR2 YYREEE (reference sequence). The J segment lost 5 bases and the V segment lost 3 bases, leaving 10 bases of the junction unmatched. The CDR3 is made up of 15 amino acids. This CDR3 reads CASSSPGTARYGYTF. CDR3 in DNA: TGTGCCAGCAGCTCTCCCGGGACAGCCCGTTATGGCTACACCTTC.

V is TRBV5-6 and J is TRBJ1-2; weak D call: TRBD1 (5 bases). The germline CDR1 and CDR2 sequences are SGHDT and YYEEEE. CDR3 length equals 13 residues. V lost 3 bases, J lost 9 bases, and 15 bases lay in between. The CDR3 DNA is TGTGCCAGCAGCTCAGCAGGGAGGGTTCGCTACACCTTC. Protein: CASSSAGRVRYTF.

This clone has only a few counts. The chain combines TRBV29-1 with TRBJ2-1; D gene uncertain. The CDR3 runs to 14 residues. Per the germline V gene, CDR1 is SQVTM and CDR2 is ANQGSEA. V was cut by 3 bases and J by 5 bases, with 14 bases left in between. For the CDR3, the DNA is TGCAGCGTTGACGGAGCTACCCTGGACAATGAGCAGTTCTTC. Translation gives CSVDGATLDNEQFF.

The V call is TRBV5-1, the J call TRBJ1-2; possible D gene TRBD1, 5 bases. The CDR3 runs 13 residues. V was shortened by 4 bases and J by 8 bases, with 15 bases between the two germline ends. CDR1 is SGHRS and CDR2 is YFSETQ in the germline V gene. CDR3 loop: CASSPSGEEGYTF. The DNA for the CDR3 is TGCGCCAGCAGCCCCTCGGGGGAGGAGGGCTACACCTTC.

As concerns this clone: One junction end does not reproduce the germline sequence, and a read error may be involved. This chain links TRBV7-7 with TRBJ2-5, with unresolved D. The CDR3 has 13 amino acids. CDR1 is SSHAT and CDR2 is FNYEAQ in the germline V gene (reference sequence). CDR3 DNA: TGTGCTAGCAGCTTAGCCCGTCGGGAGACCCAGTACTTC. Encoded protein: CASSLARRETQYF.

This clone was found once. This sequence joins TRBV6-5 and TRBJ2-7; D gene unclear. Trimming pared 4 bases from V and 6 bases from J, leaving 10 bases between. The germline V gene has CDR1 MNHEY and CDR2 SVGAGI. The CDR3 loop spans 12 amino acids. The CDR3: CASSSGVSEQYF. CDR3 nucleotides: TGTGCCAGCAGTTCAGGAGTAAGCGAGCAGTACTTC.

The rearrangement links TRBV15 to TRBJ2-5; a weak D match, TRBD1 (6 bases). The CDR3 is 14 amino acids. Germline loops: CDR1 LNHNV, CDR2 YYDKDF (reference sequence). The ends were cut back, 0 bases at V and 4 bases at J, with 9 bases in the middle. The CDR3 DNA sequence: TGTGCCACCAGCAGAGATACAGGGCCAGAGACCCAGTACTTC. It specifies CATSRDTGPETQYF.

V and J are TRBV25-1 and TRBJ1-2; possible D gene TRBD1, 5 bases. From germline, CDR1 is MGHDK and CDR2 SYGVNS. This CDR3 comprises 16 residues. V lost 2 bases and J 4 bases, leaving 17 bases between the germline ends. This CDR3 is CASSEDPAGPIYGYTF. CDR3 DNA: TGTGCCAGCAGTGAAGACCCTGCGGGACCGATCTATGGCTACACCTTC.

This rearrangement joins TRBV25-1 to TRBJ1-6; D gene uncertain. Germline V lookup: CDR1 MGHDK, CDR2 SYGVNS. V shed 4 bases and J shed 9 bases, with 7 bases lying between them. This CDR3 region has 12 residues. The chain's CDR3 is CASSAGGSPLHF. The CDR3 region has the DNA TGTGCCAGCAGTGCGGGAGGTTCACCCCTCCACTTT.

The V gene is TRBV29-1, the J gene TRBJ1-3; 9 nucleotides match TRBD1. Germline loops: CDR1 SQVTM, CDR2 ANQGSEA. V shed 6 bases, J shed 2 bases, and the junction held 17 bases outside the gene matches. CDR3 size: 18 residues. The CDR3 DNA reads TGCAGCGTGGGTGACGTCCCGGGACAGGGAAAGGCTGGAAACACCATATATTTT. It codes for CSVGDVPGQGKAGNTIYF. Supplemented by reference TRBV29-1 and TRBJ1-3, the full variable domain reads SAVISQKPSRDICQRGTSLTIQCQVDSQVTMMFWYRQQPGQSLTLIATANQGSEATYESGFVIDKFPISRPNLTFSTLTVSNMSPEDSSIYLCSVGDVPGQGKAGNTIYFGEGSWLTVV.

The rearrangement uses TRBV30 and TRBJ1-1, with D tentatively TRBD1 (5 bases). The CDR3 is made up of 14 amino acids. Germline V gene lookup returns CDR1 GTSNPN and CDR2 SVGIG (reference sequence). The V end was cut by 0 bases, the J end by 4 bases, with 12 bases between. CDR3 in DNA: TGTGCCTGGAGTGTACGGGGGTATGGCACTGAAGCTTTCTTT. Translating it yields CAWSVRGYGTEAFF.

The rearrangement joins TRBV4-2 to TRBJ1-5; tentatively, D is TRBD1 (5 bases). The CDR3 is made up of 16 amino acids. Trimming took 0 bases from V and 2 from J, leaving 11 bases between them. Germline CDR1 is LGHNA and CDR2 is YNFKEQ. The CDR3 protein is CASSQDRGGGNQPQHF. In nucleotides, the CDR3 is TGTGCCAGCAGCCAAGATCGGGGCGGGGGCAATCAGCCCCAGCATTTT.

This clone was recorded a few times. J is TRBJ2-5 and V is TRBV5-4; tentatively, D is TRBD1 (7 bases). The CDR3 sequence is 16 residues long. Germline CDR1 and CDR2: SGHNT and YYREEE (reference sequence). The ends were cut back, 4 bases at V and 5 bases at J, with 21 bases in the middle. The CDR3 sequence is CASSQDGGTVVETQYF. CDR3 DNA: TGTGCCAGCAGCCAAGATGGAGGGACAGTGGTGGAGACCCAGTACTTC. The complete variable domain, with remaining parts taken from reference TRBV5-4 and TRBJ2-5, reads ETGVTQSPTHLIKTRGQQVTLRCSSQSGHNTVSWYQQALGQGPQFIFQYYREEENGRGNFPPRFSGLQFPNYSSELNVNALELDDSALYLCASSQDGGTVVETQYFGPGTRLLVL.